This TCR beta chain was documented in a study of blood T cell dynamics during melanoma immunotherapy. CDR1 MNHEY and CDR2 SVGAGI come from the germline V gene. The CDR3 is 16 residues long. Germline trimming cut 2 bases from V and 5 bases from J; bases unmatched to any gene: 9. The time point: week 3, after first cycle of checkpoint inhibitor. TCRdb keeps only in-frame clones here, not all; method: immunoSEQ multiplex PCR. The sample shows over 10,000 clones, around nine tenths of them seen only once. The material was effector memory CD8+ T cells from blood, obtained from a patient treated with checkpoint blockade. This TCR derives from a human donor with melanoma. The chain couples TRBV6-5 to TRBJ2-7; 10 nucleotides align to TRBD2. CDR3 region: CASSYRSAGGPDEQYF. CDR3 DNA: TGTGCCAGCAGTTACCGATCAGCGGGAGGGCCAGACGAGCAGTACTTC.